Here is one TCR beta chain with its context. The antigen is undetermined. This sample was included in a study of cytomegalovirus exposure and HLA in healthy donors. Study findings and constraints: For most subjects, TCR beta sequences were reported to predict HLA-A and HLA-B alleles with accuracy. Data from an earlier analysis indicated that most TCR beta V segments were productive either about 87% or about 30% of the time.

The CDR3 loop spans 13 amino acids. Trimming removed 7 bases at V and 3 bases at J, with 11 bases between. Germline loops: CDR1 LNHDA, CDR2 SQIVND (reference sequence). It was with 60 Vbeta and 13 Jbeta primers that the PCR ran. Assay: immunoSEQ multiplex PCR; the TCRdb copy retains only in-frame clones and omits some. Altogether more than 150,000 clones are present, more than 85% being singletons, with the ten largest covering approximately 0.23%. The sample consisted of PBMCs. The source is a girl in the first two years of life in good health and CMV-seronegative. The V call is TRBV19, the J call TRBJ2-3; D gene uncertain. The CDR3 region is CASMSSGTDTQYF. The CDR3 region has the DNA TGTGCCAGTATGTCTAGTGGTACAGATACGCAGTATTTT. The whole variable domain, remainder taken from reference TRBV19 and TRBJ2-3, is DGGITQSPKYLFRKEGQNVTLSCEQNLNHDAMYWYRQDPGQGLRLIYYSQIVNDFQKGDIAEGYSVSREKKESFPLTVTSAQKNPTAFYLCASMSSGTDTQYFGPGTRLTVL.